This T cell receptor (beta chain) is drawn from a study of chemoradiotherapy in HPV16-positive cancers. Study-level information: A couple of HPV16-positive patients' cells yielded candidate HPV-specific clones and common motifs. Study findings and constraints: The functional HPV-specific definition rests on just a couple of HPV16-positive patients.

Note on this clone: Its antigen remains unknown.

Clones were read by immunoSEQ multiplex PCR, and TCRdb kept only the in-frame ones, dropping some. The table has approximately 15,000 clones, 60% to 75% seen once. This CDR3 region has 16 residues. Germline CDR1 and CDR2: MDHEN and SYDVKM. The V gene end was trimmed by 6 bases and the J gene end by 3 bases; junction bases not matched to a gene: 12. The sequence was obtained from a human donor with HPV-associated anogenital cancer. This material was acquired from a patient who underwent chemoradiotherapy. V gene TRBV28 combines with J gene TRBJ2-3; 7 bases fit TRBD2. The CDR3 coding sequence is TGTGCCAGCAGCCAGCGTTTGACTAGCCTGACAGATACGCAGTATTTT. It is translated as CASSQRLTSLTDTQYF.